These 26 T cell receptor beta chains were all obtained from the same sample, sequenced in a study of T cells in Graves' hyperthyroidism and ophthalmopathy. Using RNA transcripts as the source, TCR beta CDR3 regions were amplified. The TCR CDR3 was amplified in a first-round RT-PCR using the HTBI primer set. Each CDR3 protein gets one entry after TCRdb re-called the multiplex PCR reads with MiXCR. Of 450,000 to 600,000 distinct CDR3 sequences listed, 15% to 20% are singletons. The sequencing sample was made of blood. Source of these receptors: a man in his forties or fifties with Graves' ophthalmopathy.

The sample holds a few counts of this clonotype. The gene calls are TRBV30 and TRBJ2-5, with 7 bases lining up with TRBD2. Germline V gene sequence: CDR1 GTSNPN, CDR2 SVGIG (reference sequence). V trimming: 0 bases; J trimming: 2 bases; junction bases outside the gene matches: 3. This CDR3 has 14 amino acids. CDR3 residues: CAWSVGLNQETQYF. The CDR3 region has the DNA TGTGCCTGGAGTGTGGGACTAAATCAAGAGACCCAGTACTTC.

J is TRBJ2-3 and V is TRBV6-2 or TRBV6-3; D may be TRBD2 (6 bases). CDR1 and CDR2 from the germline V gene are MNHEY and SVGEGT. V was trimmed by 6 bases and J by 5 bases, leaving 24 bases between them. The CDR3 has 17 residues. The CDR3 protein is CASRKTPLQRAGDTQYF. In DNA, the CDR3 is TGTGCCAGCAGAAAGACCCCGTTACAGCGGGCGGGAGATACGCAGTATTTT.

This clonotype has more than one count but fewer than ten. V gene TRBV5-1 combines with J gene TRBJ2-1, with TRBD1 matching 7 bases. In germline, CDR1 is SGHRS, CDR2 YFSETQ. The CDR3 has 18 residues. The junction had 12 bases not matched to a gene; V was cut back by 3 bases and J by 0 bases. The CDR3 here is CASSWANRGISSYNEQFF. The CDR3 nucleotides read TGCGCCAGCAGCTGGGCGAACAGGGGCATCAGCTCCTACAATGAGCAGTTCTTC.

At least ten counts were recorded for this clonotype. DNA of the CDR3: TGTGCCAGCTCACCTGGTTTAGGGGCGAATGAGCAGTTCTTC. Protein product: CASSPGLGANEQFF. V gene TRBV18 combines with J gene TRBJ2-1, with D perhaps TRBD1 (5 bases). This CDR3 has 14 amino acids. Germline lookup yields CDR1 KGHSH and CDR2 LQKENI. Trimming removed 3 bases at V and 7 bases at J, with 13 bases between.

A few counts support this clonotype. The chain has TRBV29-1 and TRBJ2-5, with D possibly TRBD2 on 5 matching bases. The germline V gene has CDR1 SQVTM and CDR2 ANQGSEA. The length of the CDR3 is 14 residues. V lost 1 base and J lost 4, with 13 bases in between. In nucleotides, the CDR3 is TGCAGCGTTGAAGGGAGCGGCAGAGTAGAGACCCAGTACTTC. Its translation: CSVEGSGRVETQYF.

This clonotype was counted only a few times. The chain has TRBV6-1 and TRBJ1-2; 12 bases fit TRBD1. The germline CDR1 and CDR2 sequences are MNHNS and SASEGT. After removal of 5 bases from V and 5 bases from J, the junction contained 6 bases not matched to a gene. The CDR3 length is 15 residues. The CDR3 loop is CASSTRDRGLYGYTF. The CDR3 region has the DNA TGTGCCAGCAGTACCCGGGACAGGGGGCTTTATGGCTACACCTTC.

The chain is built from TRBV20-1 and TRBJ2-1; D gene uncertain. Germline V gene data show CDR1 as DFQATT and CDR2 as SNEGSKA (reference sequence). This CDR3 spans 15 amino acids. Trimming took off 5 bases at V and 3 bases at J, with 17 bases between the two ends. CDR3 loop: CSAPAECGHYNEQFF. The DNA of the CDR3 is TGCAGTGCTCCGGCAGAGTGCGGCCACTACAATGAGCAGTTCTTC.

The J gene is TRBJ1-5, the V gene TRBV6-1, with 12 nucleotides matching TRBD1. Germline CDR1 and CDR2: MNHNS and SASEGT. The V gene end was trimmed by 6 bases and the J gene end by 11 bases; junction bases not matched to a gene: 14. The CDR3 is made up of 16 amino acids. The CDR3 protein is CASRDPGQGAGGAQHF. As DNA, the CDR3 is TGTGCCAGCAGAGACCCGGGACAGGGGGCGGGTGGGGCCCAGCATTTT.

This clonotype was seen a handful of times. The chain recombines TRBV27 with TRBJ2-7, with TRBD2 matching 13 bases. CDR1 and CDR2 from the germline V gene are MNHEY and SMNVEV (reference sequence). The ends lost 5 bases at V and 4 bases at J; junction bases unmatched: 8. This CDR3 is built from 16 residues. For the CDR3, the DNA is TGTGCCAGCAGTCTAAGCAAACTAGCGGGAGGGTACGAGCAGTACTTC. It is translated as CASSLSKLAGGYEQYF.

The chain joins TRBV7-9 to TRBJ2-7; no clear D gene. Germline V lookup: CDR1 SEHNR, CDR2 FQNEAQ (reference sequence). This CDR3 spans 13 amino acids. The V gene lost 5 bases and the J gene lost 2 bases, with 10 bases spanning the gap. Here the CDR3 reads CASSKSYPYEQYF. The CDR3 nucleotides read TGTGCCAGCAGCAAGTCTTACCCCTACGAGCAGTACTTC.

This clonotype was seen only a few times. The chain joins TRBV7-9 to TRBJ1-2; possibly TRBD1 for D (6 bases). Deletions cut 5 bases from V and 4 bases from J, with 14 bases between. This CDR3 is 14 amino acids long. Germline lookup yields CDR1 SEHNR and CDR2 FQNEAQ (reference sequence). The CDR3 nucleotides read TGTGCCAGCAGCCTCCTTGGGGGGCTCTATGGCTACACCTTC. It yields the protein CASSLLGGLYGYTF.

This clonotype was recorded at least ten times. This rearrangement joins TRBV12-3 or TRBV12-4 to TRBJ1-1; a weak D match, TRBD1 (5 bases). Trimming took off 3 bases at V and 3 bases at J, with 8 bases between the two ends. This CDR3 contains 13 residues. The CDR3 DNA reads TGTGCCAGCAGTTTTTCGGGGGACACTGAAGCTTTCTTT. It translates to CASSFSGDTEAFF.

This clonotype was recorded many times. V is TRBV20-1 and J is TRBJ1-1; 9 bases match TRBD1. V lost 2 bases, J lost 1 base, and 8 bases stayed unmatched. CDR3 length equals 16 residues. Looked up from germline, CDR1 is DFQATT and CDR2 is SNEGSKA (reference sequence). In DNA, the CDR3 is TGCAGTGCTAGAACCGGGTGGGACAGGGCGAACACTGAAGCTTTCTTT. The encoded protein is CSARTGWDRANTEAFF.

This clonotype was seen more than once but under ten times. This chain links TRBV6-1 with TRBJ2-1, with 12 bases identical to TRBD1. The J segment lost 9 bases and the V segment lost 5 bases, leaving 11 bases of the junction unmatched. CDR1 is MNHNS and CDR2 is SASEGT in the germline V gene. This CDR3 is built from 16 residues. The CDR3 reads CASSKVRDRGQIEQFF. The CDR3 coding sequence is TGTGCCAGCAGTAAGGTCCGGGACAGGGGGCAAATTGAGCAGTTCTTC.

This clonotype was seen a handful of times. The chain uses TRBV7-2 and TRBJ2-4; TRBD2 aligns across 14 bases. Germline assignment: CDR1 SGHTA and CDR2 FQGNSA. This CDR3 is built from 17 residues. The trim removed 4 bases at V and 7 bases at J, leaving 9 bases unmatched. CDR3 nucleotide sequence: TGTGCCAGCAGCTCGGGACTAGCGGGGGCCAAGGGGAACATTCAGTACTTC. Translating gives CASSSGLAGAKGNIQYF.

In its sample, this clonotype was seen a few times. The rearrangement links TRBV5-1 to TRBJ2-2; 9 positions match TRBD1. Germline V gene data show CDR1 as SGHRS and CDR2 as YFSETQ. The CDR3 extends over 15 amino acids. V was clipped by 4 bases and J by 3 bases; unmatched bases: 4. CDR3 loop: CASSQGTGYTGELFF. The CDR3 nucleotides read TGCGCCAGCAGCCAAGGGACAGGGTACACCGGGGAGCTGTTTTTT.

This clonotype showed up just a few times. This chain links TRBV28 with TRBJ1-2; 11 bases are a match to TRBD1. Germline CDR1 is MDHEN and CDR2 is SYDVKM. The CDR3 length is 14 residues. V dropped 6 bases and J dropped 4; count of bases not matched to a gene: 4. CDR3 sequence reads: CASSGTGGGYGYTF. DNA for the CDR3: TGTGCCAGCAGCGGGACAGGGGGAGGCTATGGCTACACCTTC.

This clonotype was seen a few times. V and J are TRBV24-1 and TRBJ2-1; D possibly corresponds to TRBD1 (5 bases). From germline, CDR1 is KGHDR and CDR2 SFDVKD. The CDR3 contains 13 residues. The V end was cut by 9 bases, the J end by 4 bases, with 12 bases between. Here the CDR3 reads CATATDIYNEQFF. The CDR3 DNA sequence: TGTGCCACCGCGACAGATATATACAATGAGCAGTTCTTC.

The J gene is TRBJ1-4, the V gene TRBV13, with D possibly matching TRBD1 (5 bases). The germline CDR1 and CDR2 sequences are PRHDT and FYEKMQ (reference sequence). V was cut by 0 bases and J by 8 bases, with 10 bases left in between. The CDR3 has 14 residues. The CDR3 reads CASSLGQVSEKLFF. The CDR3 DNA reads as TGTGCCAGCAGCTTAGGACAGGTTAGCGAAAAACTGTTTTTT.

The sample holds many counts of this clonotype. This rearrangement joins TRBV2 to TRBJ2-2; D is ambiguous. Trimming took 4 bases from V and 5 from J, leaving 11 bases between them. The CDR3 consists of 14 residues. Germline CDR1 is SNHLY and CDR2 is FYNNEI. In DNA, the CDR3 is TGTGCCAGCAGTGGAAACCGAAAAACCGGGGAGCTGTTTTTT. Protein: CASSGNRKTGELFF.

The V call is TRBV6-2 or TRBV6-3, the J call TRBJ1-3; D not resolved. The length of the CDR3 is 15 residues. Germline CDR1 reads MNHEY; CDR2 reads SVGEGT. V shed 3 bases and J shed 0 bases, with 9 bases lying between them. CDR3 sequence (DNA): TGTGCCAGCAGTTATGAGGTGCTCTCTGGAAACACCATATATTTT. This sequence encodes CASSYEVLSGNTIYF.

This clonotype has a handful of counts. The chain has TRBV20-1 and TRBJ1-2; TRBD1 is a possible D gene (5 bases). Germline lookup yields CDR1 DFQATT and CDR2 SNEGSKA (reference sequence). This CDR3 spans 14 amino acids. The ends were cut back, 0 bases at V and 8 bases at J, with 16 bases in the middle. The CDR3 sequence: CSARDLKGMGGYTF. The CDR3 DNA is TGCAGTGCTAGAGATCTGAAGGGGATGGGGGGCTACACCTTC.

This clonotype was observed at least ten times. This sequence joins TRBV20-1 and TRBJ2-1; 7 bases map to TRBD2. The CDR3 length is 16 residues. The germline V gene has CDR1 DFQATT and CDR2 SNEGSKA (reference sequence). The V and J ends lost 4 bases and 8 bases, in that order; junction bases with no gene match: 17. The CDR3 region is CSATLVGDYGGDEQFF. The CDR3 bases are TGCAGTGCTACCCTCGTAGGGGACTACGGCGGCGATGAGCAGTTCTTC.

The J gene is TRBJ2-7, the V gene TRBV20-1; 13 positions agree with TRBD2. J gave up 6 bases and V 5 bases, and 7 bases lay outside the gene matches. The CDR3 contains 14 residues. Germline V gene data show CDR1 as DFQATT and CDR2 as SNEGSKA (reference sequence). CDR3 nucleotide sequence: TGCAGTGCTCCTCCGGGACTAGCGGGACCCGAGCAGTACTTC. Translating gives CSAPPGLAGPEQYF.

Points on this clonotype: A much bigger clone sits one base away, suggesting this may be a read error. This sequence joins TRBV5-5 and TRBJ2-2, with 14 bases lining up with TRBD2. Germline CDR1 is SGHKS and CDR2 is YYEKEE (reference sequence). The CDR3 is 17 amino acids. CDR3 DNA: TGTGCCAGCAGCCTGACTAGCGGGAGGGCCTGGGGCGGGGAGCCGTTTTTT. As protein: CASSLTSGRAWGGEPFF.

This clonotype was counted a few times. This rearrangement joins TRBV20-1 to TRBJ2-1; 7 bases line up with TRBD1. V shed 0 bases and J 0 bases; nucleotides not matched to a gene: 5. CDR3 length: 16 residues. CDR1 DFQATT and CDR2 SNEGSKA come from the germline V gene (reference sequence). The CDR3, as DNA: TGCAGTGCTAGAGACTTAGGGGGCGGCTCCTACAATGAGCAGTTCTTC. Translated, it gives CSARDLGGGSYNEQFF.